The 30 T cell receptor beta chains below all came from one sample that was sequenced in a study of blood T cells in healthy people across ages. Using a J-beta primer mix together with a sample-barcoded 5' primer, a second PCR was run for roughly 6 to 11 cycles. Each CDR3 protein gets one entry after TCRdb re-called the 5' RACE reads with MiXCR. The repertoire holds 1.5 million to 2 million distinct CDR3 sequences, with 49% as singletons. Sequencing input: blood. Receptor source: a woman in her thirties or forties in good health.

The chain employs TRBV6-2 or TRBV6-3 and TRBJ2-7; no definite D call. CDR3 length: 13 amino acids. V was shortened by 5 bases and J by 2 bases, with 10 bases between the two germline ends. Germline V gene lookup returns CDR1 MNHEY and CDR2 SVGEGT. CDR3 loop: CASSDNHPYEQYF. In DNA form, the CDR3 reads TGTGCCAGCAGTGACAACCACCCCTACGAGCAGTACTTC.

This rearrangement joins TRBV29-1 to TRBJ2-3, with D possibly being TRBD2 (5 bases). Trimming removed 0 bases at V and 6 bases at J, with 7 bases between. CDR1 and CDR2 from the germline V gene are SQVTM and ANQGSEA. The CDR3 has 12 amino acids. The CDR3 region has the DNA TGCAGCGTTGAAGACTCGGGGGATACGCAGTATTTT. Translated, it gives CSVEDSGDTQYF.

This rearrangement joins TRBV15 to TRBJ1-5; D unresolved. CDR1 is LNHNV, CDR2 YYDKDF, per germline (reference sequence). Trimming removed 5 bases at V and 1 base at J, with 3 bases between. CDR3 length: 12 amino acids. The CDR3 sequence is CATSSSNQPQHF. CDR3 sequence (DNA): TGTGCCACCAGCTCCAGCAATCAGCCCCAGCATTTT.

The sample holds a few counts of this clonotype. This chain joins TRBV10-3 and TRBJ1-2, with D possibly being TRBD1 (5 bases). Germline CDR1 is ENHRY and CDR2 is SYGVKD. The CDR3 spans 16 residues. V lost 9 bases and J 5 bases, leaving 25 bases between the germline ends. The chain's CDR3 is CAIRSGADNPYYGYTF. The DNA of the CDR3 is TGTGCCATTCGATCCGGGGCAGATAACCCATATTATGGCTACACCTTC.

This clonotype was observed a handful of times. This sequence joins TRBV20-1 and TRBJ1-6; D unclear. Trimming stripped 7 bases from V and 0 bases from J, with 13 bases between. Germline V gene sequence: CDR1 DFQATT, CDR2 SNEGSKA (reference sequence). The CDR3 consists of 15 residues. The CDR3 nucleotides read TGCAGTGTTCGCCGTCAGAGCTCCTATAATTCACCCCTCCACTTT. Residues: CSVRRQSSYNSPLHF.

This clonotype was counted a single time. The chain has TRBV6-5 and TRBJ2-1, with D possibly matching TRBD2 (6 bases). The V and J ends lost 6 bases and 5 bases respectively, with 14 bases between them. The CDR3 covers 14 residues. Germline V gene lookup returns CDR1 MNHEY and CDR2 SVGAGI. CDR3 amino acids: CASSKGGVNNEQFF. The CDR3 nucleotides are TGTGCCAGCAGCAAGGGCGGGGTAAACAATGAGCAGTTCTTC.

The chain has TRBV7-9 and TRBJ2-2; D remains unclear. The CDR3 spans 14 residues. Germline lookup yields CDR1 SEHNR and CDR2 FQNEAQ (reference sequence). Trimming removed 2 bases at V and 8 bases at J, with 12 bases between. CDR3 amino acids: CASSLYENMGELFF. The CDR3 DNA reads TGTGCCAGCAGCTTATATGAGAACATGGGGGAGCTGTTTTTT.

J is TRBJ2-1 and V is TRBV28, with 11 bases matching TRBD2. The junction had 15 bases not matched to a gene; V was cut back by 5 bases and J by 6 bases. This CDR3 is 18 amino acids long. CDR1 MDHEN and CDR2 SYDVKM come from the germline V gene. The CDR3 reads CASSVFFSLAGGGNEQFF. Here the CDR3 DNA reads TGTGCCAGCAGTGTTTTCTTCTCTCTAGCGGGGGGAGGCAATGAGCAGTTCTTC. Full variable domain (missing parts from reference TRBV28 and TRBJ2-1): DVKVTQSSRYLVKRTGEKVFLECVQDMDHENMFWYRQDPGLGLRLIYFSYDVKMKEKGDIPEGYSVSREKKERFSLILESASTNQTSMYLCASSVFFSLAGGGNEQFFGPGTRLTVL.

This clonotype has only a few counts. The chain has TRBV10-3 and TRBJ1-2, with TRBD1 matching 9 bases. CDR1 is ENHRY, CDR2 SYGVKD, per germline. The CDR3 sequence is 16 residues long. The V segment lost 0 bases and the J segment 11 bases; nucleotides outside the gene matches: 13. CDR3: CAISESITGTGLRYTF. The CDR3 region has the DNA TGTGCCATCAGTGAGTCGATTACCGGGACAGGGCTGCGATACACCTTC.

To note about this clonotype: Since a much larger clone is just one base distant, this may be a read error. This rearrangement joins TRBV18 to TRBJ2-1; D is ambiguous. The germline V gene encodes CDR1 KGHSH and CDR2 LQKENI. With 0 bases removed from V and 8 bases from J, the gap between germline ends came to 11 bases. The CDR3 length is 14 residues. CDR3 protein: CASSPPAINDEQFF. The CDR3 DNA sequence: TGTGCCAGCTCACCACCGGCCATTAACGATGAGCAGTTCTTC.

This clonotype was detected once. The rearrangement links TRBV7-9 to TRBJ1-4; no firm D call. The CDR3 sequence is 17 residues long. Germline V lookup: CDR1 SEHNR, CDR2 FQNEAQ (reference sequence). Deletions cut 1 base from V and 0 bases from J, with 12 bases between. The CDR3 protein is CASSLGGLRPTNEKLFF. The CDR3 bases are TGTGCCAGCAGCTTAGGCGGCCTTCGGCCAACTAATGAAAAACTGTTTTTT. Looking up the rest from reference TRBV7-9 and TRBJ1-4 gives the full variable domain: DTGVSQNPRHKITKRGQNVTFRCDPISEHNRLYWYRQTLGQGPEFLTYFQNEAQLEKSRLLSDRFSAERPKGSFSTLEIQRTEQGDSAMYLCASSLGGLRPTNEKLFFGSGTQLSVL.

The chain is built from TRBV7-2 and TRBJ1-5, with 7 bases matching TRBD1. Germline V lookup: CDR1 SGHTA, CDR2 FQGNSA. The V segment lost 4 bases and the J segment 4 bases; nucleotides outside the gene matches: 4. The CDR3 is 14 amino acids. The CDR3 region has the DNA TGTGCCAGCAGCTCGGACAGGAAGAATCAGCCCCAGCATTTT. Translated, it gives CASSSDRKNQPQHF. The complete variable domain, with remaining parts taken from reference TRBV7-2 and TRBJ1-5, reads GAGVSQSPSNKVTEKGKDVELRCDPISGHTALYWYRQSLGQGLEFLIYFQGNSAPDKSGLPSDRFSAERTGGSVSTLTIQRTQQEDSAVYLCASSSDRKNQPQHFGDGTRLSIL.

V is TRBV3-1 and J is TRBJ2-1, with TRBD2 identical over 8 bases. The germline CDR1 and CDR2 sequences are LGHDT and YNNKEL (reference sequence). The V segment lost 6 bases and the J segment 9 bases; nucleotides outside the gene matches: 7. There are 13 residues in the CDR3. CDR3 DNA: TGTGCCAGCAGGGCCGGGGGGGCCGGTGAGCAGTTCTTC. Its protein product is CASRAGGAGEQFF.

The chain combines TRBV2 with TRBJ2-3; D is perhaps TRBD2 (6 bases). V shed 4 bases and J shed 0 bases, with 17 bases lying between them. The CDR3 is 17 residues long. Germline V gene data show CDR1 as SNHLY and CDR2 as FYNNEI. CDR3 DNA sequence: TGTGCCAGCAGTGGGTTTGTTCTAGCGAGGAGCACAGATACGCAGTATTTT. Its protein is CASSGFVLARSTDTQYF.

For the CDR3, the DNA is TGTGCCAGCAGCTTAGGGTCAGGAGGCGGGGGGTATGAGCAGTTCTTC. It translates to CASSLGSGGGGYEQFF. This chain connects TRBV7-2 to TRBJ2-1; 8 bases agree with TRBD2. The germline V gene encodes CDR1 SGHTA and CDR2 FQGNSA. The CDR3 sequence is 16 residues long. Trimming cost V 1 base and J 8 bases; bases outside gene matches: 10.

The chain's CDR3 is CSASAKQGADYGYTF. The CDR3 coding sequence is TGCAGTGCTAGTGCCAAACAGGGGGCGGACTATGGCTACACCTTC. The rearrangement joins TRBV20-1 to TRBJ1-2, with TRBD1 matching 9 bases. V shed 3 bases and J 3 bases; nucleotides not matched to a gene: 8. Germline assignment: CDR1 DFQATT and CDR2 SNEGSKA (reference sequence). The CDR3 is 15 amino acids.

The gene calls are TRBV12-3 or TRBV12-4 and TRBJ1-5; weak D call: TRBD1 (6 bases). Trimming removed 6 bases from V and 7 bases from J, with 13 bases in between. This CDR3 contains 13 residues. CDR3 protein: CASSDSQGQPQHF. CDR3 nucleotide sequence: TGTGCCAGCAGCGATTCACAGGGACAGCCCCAGCATTTT.

The V call is TRBV7-3, the J call TRBJ2-3; D might be TRBD1 (6 bases). V dropped 5 bases and J dropped 4 bases, with 19 bases sitting between them. Germline V gene sequence: CDR1 SGHTA, CDR2 FQGTGA. The CDR3 length is 16 residues. The DNA for the CDR3 is TGTGCCAGCAGCCCACAAGGGGGACCGCAGCCAGATACGCAGTATTTT. This sequence encodes CASSPQGGPQPDTQYF.

This clonotype was picked up a small number of times. The chain uses TRBV5-1 and TRBJ2-7; 9 bases fit TRBD1. The CDR3 has 15 residues. The germline CDR1 and CDR2 sequences are SGHRS and YFSETQ. The V and J ends lost 7 bases and 4 bases, in that order; junction bases with no gene match: 12. The CDR3 DNA is TGCGCCAGCGGCTCCGGGACAGGGATATTTTACGAGCAGTACTTC. It specifies CASGSGTGIFYEQYF.

This chain connects TRBV5-1 to TRBJ2-3, with TRBD1 matching 8 bases. CDR1 and CDR2 (germline): SGHRS, YFSETQ. CDR3 length: 15 residues. V lost 5 bases to trimming and J lost 3 bases; unmatched junction nucleotides: 8. CDR3 residues: CASRGRGHVTDTQYF. As DNA, the CDR3 is TGCGCCAGCAGGGGCAGGGGGCATGTTACAGATACGCAGTATTTT.

Written as DNA, the CDR3 is TGTGCCAGCAGCCCCGGGAGGTCCTGGGTCTATGGCTACACCTTC. Translating gives CASSPGRSWVYGYTF. V is TRBV7-2 and J is TRBJ1-2; D gene ambiguous. This CDR3 comprises 15 residues. V lost 5 bases, J lost 4 bases, and 17 bases lay in between. CDR1 and CDR2 from the germline V gene are SGHTA and FQGNSA.

The chain recombines TRBV3-1 with TRBJ2-3; no definite D call. CDR3 length: 13 residues. Germline V gives CDR1 LGHDT, CDR2 YNNKEL (reference sequence). The V end was cut by 0 bases, the J end by 8 bases, with 9 bases between. CDR3 nucleotides: TGTGCCAGCAGCCAAGATTTCGGTCTTACGCAGTATTTT. Translating gives CASSQDFGLTQYF.

The V call is TRBV2, the J call TRBJ1-5, with D perhaps TRBD1 (6 bases). The CDR3 covers 14 residues. CDR1 and CDR2 from the germline V gene are SNHLY and FYNNEI. V was clipped by 6 bases and J by 4 bases, with 13 bases between them. The chain's CDR3 is CASSEITGNQPQHF. The DNA for the CDR3 is TGTGCCAGCAGCGAAATCACAGGGAATCAGCCCCAGCATTTT. The full variable domain, in which reference TRBV2 and TRBJ1-5 provide the parts outside the CDR3, is EPEVTQTPSHQVTQMGQEVILRCVPISNHLYFYWYRQILGQKVEFLVSFYNNEISEKSEIFDDQFSVERPDGSNFTLKIRSTKLEDSAMYFCASSEITGNQPQHFGDGTRLSIL.

This chain links TRBV20-1 with TRBJ2-3; tentatively, D is TRBD1 or TRBD2 (6 bases each). V was shortened by 1 base and J by 3 bases, with 11 bases between the two germline ends. The CDR3 length is 14 residues. Germline values: CDR1 DFQATT, CDR2 SNEGSKA (reference sequence). CDR3 nucleotides: TGCAGTGCTAGAGGGGGGGCGGGAACAGATACGCAGTATTTT. Its protein is CSARGGAGTDTQYF.

The V and J genes are TRBV7-8 and TRBJ2-5, with a weak D call TRBD1 (6 bases). The CDR3 covers 13 residues. Trimming stripped 8 bases from V and 3 bases from J, with 13 bases between. In germline, CDR1 is SGHVS, CDR2 FQNEAQ. As DNA, the CDR3 is TGTGCCAGCTTACCGGGACACGAAGAGACCCAGTACTTC. Translated: CASLPGHEETQYF.

The chain has TRBV7-2 and TRBJ1-4; TRBD1 might be the D (5 bases). Germline V gene data show CDR1 as SGHTA and CDR2 as FQGNSA. Deletions cut 5 bases from V and 3 bases from J, with 10 bases between. The CDR3 is made up of 14 amino acids. In DNA, the CDR3 is TGTGCCAGCAGCGGCAGGGACCCTAATGAAAAACTGTTTTTT. Translation gives CASSGRDPNEKLFF. Supplemented by reference TRBV7-2 and TRBJ1-4, the full variable domain reads GAGVSQSPSNKVTEKGKDVELRCDPISGHTALYWYRQSLGQGLEFLIYFQGNSAPDKSGLPSDRFSAERTGGSVSTLTIQRTQQEDSAVYLCASSGRDPNEKLFFGSGTQLSVL.

The J gene is TRBJ1-1, the V gene TRBV6-5, with 10 nucleotides matching TRBD1. The junction had 10 bases not matched to a gene; V was cut back by 7 bases and J by 5 bases. The CDR3 has 15 amino acids. Germline V CDR1 and CDR2: MNHEY, SVGAGI. This CDR3 is CASKTGGRGFTEAFF. CDR3 DNA sequence: TGTGCCAGCAAGACAGGGGGCAGGGGGTTTACTGAAGCTTTCTTT.

The CDR3 sequence: CASSPHPTSGGEHTQYF. The CDR3, as DNA: TGTGCCAGCAGCCCCCATCCGACTAGCGGGGGGGAACATACGCAGTATTTT. The chain has TRBV3-1 and TRBJ2-3; 14 bases agree with TRBD2. The V gene's germline CDR1 is LGHDT and CDR2 YNNKEL (reference sequence). The CDR3 spans 17 residues. Trimming at V came to 4 bases and at J to 7 bases, leaving 10 bases not matched to a gene.

This clonotype turned up a few times. The chain couples TRBV2 to TRBJ2-7; TRBD1 matches at 9 bases. Unmatched junction bases numbered 13, after V lost 7 bases and J lost 3 bases. Germline lookup yields CDR1 SNHLY and CDR2 FYNNEI. The length of the CDR3 is 16 residues. The CDR3 protein is CASKRQGVAVNYEQYF. The CDR3 coding sequence is TGTGCCAGCAAACGACAGGGGGTAGCGGTGAACTACGAGCAGTACTTC.

The chain has TRBV4-3 and TRBJ2-4, with TRBD2 matching over 8 bases. CDR1 is LGHNA, CDR2 YSLEER, per germline. The CDR3 has 17 residues. With 1 base clipped from V and 9 bases from J, the junction kept 14 bases outside the gene matches. As DNA, the CDR3 is TGCGCCAGCAGCCAAGGAGGACTAAGCGGGGGAGCGGGCATTCAGTACTTC. Its protein product is CASSQGGLSGGAGIQYF.